This T cell receptor (beta chain) was identified during a study of blood T cell repertoires in COVID-19. The table came from immunoSEQ multiplex PCR; TCRdb's copy has only in-frame clones and leaves some out. The data contain 150,000 to 200,000 clones, roughly 90% of them singletons. CDR1 is SGHVS, CDR2 FNYEAQ, per germline. The CDR3 contains 13 residues. The V gene lost 3 bases and the J gene lost 6 bases, with 11 bases spanning the gap. The TCR originated in a man in his forties or fifties with acute or convalescent COVID-19. The material sequenced was peripheral blood. This chain connects TRBV7-6 to TRBJ2-5; weak D call: TRBD2 (6 bases). The CDR3 reads CASSFGGSQTQYF. The DNA of the CDR3 is TGTGCCAGCAGCTTTGGGGGGAGTCAGACCCAGTACTTC.